This T cell receptor (beta chain) derives from a study of shared clonotypes between healthy human individuals. Study at large: Donors, aged 18 to 49, were a couple of women and a few men.

Tens of thousands of T cell genomes, or approximately 290 ng DNA, went into replicate PCRs of unsorted PBMC. Under the authors' procedure: Filtering of immunoSEQ junctional sequences could not match full-length read filtering. Sequencing used immunoSEQ multiplex PCR; TCRdb keeps in-frame clones, though not all of them. The V and J calls and the clone size are those of that table, but D and trimming were determined from the DNA. Among some 480,000 clones listed, about 80% were seen once. The CDR3 is 15 amino acids. The ends were cut back, 3 bases at V and 1 base at J, with 12 bases in the middle. Germline CDR1 and CDR2: SGHTS and YDEGEE.

Sequenced sample: PBMCs. The chain uses TRBV5-8 and TRBJ2-3; a possible D gene is TRBD2 (5 bases). The source is a woman between 35 and 50 years old in good health. Some clones in this sample may be carry-over from other donors' samples. CDR3 region: CASSYTRAGTDTQYF. The DNA for the CDR3 is TGTGCCAGCAGCTACACTAGGGCCGGCACAGATACGCAGTATTTT.